The text below deals with one T cell receptor (beta chain). Some clones are missing from TCRdb's copy, which holds only in-frame ones; the method was immunoSEQ multiplex PCR. In the table there are 300,000 to 400,000 clones, 65% to 90% of which are singletons. This record belongs to a study of blood T cell repertoires in COVID-19. Looking at the study overall: The study drew acute and convalescent COVID-19 samples from the United States, Italy and Spain. In each case, the material was cDNA or gDNA derived from T cells, B-cell-depleted T cells, or PBMCs.

Germline V gene sequence: CDR1 LGHNA, CDR2 YSLEER. The ends lost 2 bases at V and 6 bases at J; junction bases unmatched: 7. The CDR3 length is 17 residues. Sequences were obtained from PBMCs or T cells enriched from blood (not recorded which). The V and J genes are TRBV4-3 and TRBJ2-3; 14 bases fit TRBD2. This receptor was obtained from a woman aged 40 to 50 with acute COVID-19. CDR3 bases: TGCGCCAGCAGCCAAAAGGGACTAGCGGGAGTTATCGATACGCAGTATTTT. Translating gives CASSQKGLAGVIDTQYF.